The rows below give T cell receptor beta chains drawn from one sample of a study of blood T cell repertoires in COVID-19. Profiled with immunoSEQ multiplex PCR; TCRdb holds only in-frame clones, not every one. Here the sample spans tens of thousands of clones, about 80% being singletons. The sample comprised peripheral blood. The receptors shown here come from a man in his forties or fifties with acute or convalescent COVID-19. Both conserved end residues are part of each CDR3. The D gene is left open where the match is weak. Clone size is not always given. Where it is, it says once, few, many or a class for expanded clones.

clone_size | j_call | v_call | d_call | cdr3_length | cdr3_nt | cdr3_aa
. | TRBJ2-3 | TRBV19 | TRBD2 | 16 | TGTGCCAGTAGTACACACTCCGGGACTATCACAGATACGCAGTATTTT | CASSTHSGTITDTQYF
. | TRBJ1-5 | TRBV6-5 | . | 15 | TGTGCCAGCAGTTACTCGGCGGGAGCAAATCAGCCCCAGCATTTT | CASSYSAGANQPQHF
. | TRBJ1-4 | TRBV5-3 | TRBD1 | 17 | TGTGCCAGAAGCTTGGGACAGGGGGCTCGATATAATGAAAAACTGTTTTTT | CARSLGQGARYNEKLFF
few | TRBJ1-1 | TRBV10-1 | TRBD1 | 14 | TGCGCCAGCAGTACAGGGGATACCGGCGCTGAAGCTTTCTTT | CASSTGDTGAEAFF
. | TRBJ2-3 | TRBV5-5 | . | 15 | TGTGCCAGCAGCTTGCTCGGGGATGGCACAGATACGCAGTATTTT | CASSLLGDGTDTQYF
. | TRBJ1-6 | TRBV7-9 | . | 13 | TGTGCCAGCAGCCTCGGGGGGGTATCGCCCCTCCACTTT | CASSLGGVSPLHF
. | TRBJ2-3 | TRBV28 | . | 14 | TGTGCCAGCAGTTTTTTGCAGGGGACAGATACGCAGTATTTT | CASSFLQGTDTQYF
. | TRBJ2-2 | TRBV27 | TRBD2 | 16 | TGTGCCAGCAGTTTATTTACTAGCGGGAGCCCCGGGGAGCTGTTTTTT | CASSLFTSGSPGELFF
. | TRBJ2-2 | TRBV7-9 | . | 14 | TGTGCCAGCAGCTTCACAGGGCGCACCGGGGAGCTGTTTTTT | CASSFTGRTGELFF
. | TRBJ2-3 | TRBV6-6 | TRBD1 | 15 | TGTGCCAGCAGTTACGGACAGGGGAGAACAGATACGCAGTATTTT | CASSYGQGRTDTQYF
. | TRBJ1-2 | TRBV5-4 | TRBD1 | 12 | TGTGCCAGCAGCCAAGACAGGGATGGCTACACCTTC | CASSQDRDGYTF
. | TRBJ2-1 | TRBV7-8 | . | 14 | TGTGCCAGCAGCTTAACGGGAGTCAGGAATGAGCAGTTCTTC | CASSLTGVRNEQFF
once | TRBJ1-5 | TRBV28 | . | 15 | TGTGCCAGCAGTTTACATGGGGAGCGCAATCAGCCCCAGCATTTT | CASSLHGERNQPQHF
. | TRBJ2-3 | TRBV4-1 | TRBD2 | 16 | TGCGCCAGCAGCCAAGGGGGCGGACTAGCGGCAGATACGCAGTATTTT | CASSQGGGLAADTQYF
few | TRBJ1-2 | TRBV6-6 | TRBD1 | 14 | TGTGCCAGCAGTTTGGCAGGGGGCCACTATGGCTACACCTTC | CASSLAGGHYGYTF
. | TRBJ1-5 | TRBV10-3 | . | 15 | TGTGCCATCAGTGAAGGAACAGATAGCAATCAGCCCCAGCATTTT | CAISEGTDSNQPQHF
. | TRBJ2-7 | TRBV21-1 | . | 14 | TGTGCCAGCACTACTAGCGGGATTTCCTACGAGCAGTACTTC | CASTTSGISYEQYF
. | TRBJ1-2 | TRBV4-2 | TRBD1 | 17 | TGTGCCAGCAGCCAACCAGGGGGGACAGGGGGCGGCGATGGCTACACCTTC | CASSQPGGTGGGDGYTF
. | TRBJ1-4 | TRBV9 | TRBD1 | 15 | TGTGCCAGCAGCGCAGACAGGGGGACGAATGAAAAACTGTTTTTT | CASSADRGTNEKLFF
. | TRBJ2-2 | TRBV5-4 | TRBD2 | 15 | TGTGCCAGCAGCTTTGCTAGCGGGAACACCGGGGAGCTGTTTTTT | CASSFASGNTGELFF
. | TRBJ2-5 | TRBV27 | TRBD1 | 15 | TGTGCCAGCAGTCCATACAGGGGGCGCTTGGAGACCCAGTACTTC | CASSPYRGRLETQYF
. | TRBJ1-2 | TRBV4-2 | . | 13 | TGTGCCAGCAGCCCCCGGGGAAACTATGGCTACACCTTC | CASSPRGNYGYTF
. | TRBJ1-1 | TRBV18 | . | 13 | TGTGCCAGCTCACCGGCAGACAAGTATGAAGCTTTCTTT | CASSPADKYEAFF
. | TRBJ1-5 | TRBV12-3/TRBV12-4 | . | 12 | TGTGCCAGCAGTTTACAGGGACAGCCCCAGCATTTT | CASSLQGQPQHF
. | TRBJ2-5 | TRBV7-9 | TRBD2 | 16 | TGTGCCAGCAGCTTAGCGGCGGGGGGGCCCGTGGAGACCCAGTACTTC | CASSLAAGGPVETQYF
few | TRBJ1-3 | TRBV19 | TRBD1 | 15 | TGTGCCAGTAGTATTACAGGGGGGTCTGGAAACACCATATATTTT | CASSITGGSGNTIYF
. | TRBJ2-7 | TRBV6-2/TRBV6-3 | . | 13 | TGTGCCAGCAGTTACGGGCAGTCCAGGGAGCAGTACTTC | CASSYGQSREQYF